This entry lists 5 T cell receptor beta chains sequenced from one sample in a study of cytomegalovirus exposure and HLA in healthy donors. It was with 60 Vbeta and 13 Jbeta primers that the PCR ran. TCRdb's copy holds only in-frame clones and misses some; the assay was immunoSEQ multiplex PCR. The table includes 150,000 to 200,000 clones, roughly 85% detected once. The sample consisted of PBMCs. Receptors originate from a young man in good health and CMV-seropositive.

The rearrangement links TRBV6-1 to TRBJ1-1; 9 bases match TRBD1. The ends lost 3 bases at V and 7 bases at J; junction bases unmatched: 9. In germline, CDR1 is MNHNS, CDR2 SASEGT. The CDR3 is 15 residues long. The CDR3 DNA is TGTGCCAGCAGTGACCTGGGGACAGGGTGGAGTGAAGCTTTCTTT. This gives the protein CASSDLGTGWSEAFF.

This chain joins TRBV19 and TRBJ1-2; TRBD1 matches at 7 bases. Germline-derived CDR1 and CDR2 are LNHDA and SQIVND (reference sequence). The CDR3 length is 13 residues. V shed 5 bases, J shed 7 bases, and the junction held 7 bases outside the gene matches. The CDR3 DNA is TGTGCCAGTAGTCCACACACAGGGGCTGGCTACACCTTC. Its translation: CASSPHTGAGYTF.

The CDR3 reads CASGPGTGSDTQYF. In DNA, the CDR3 is TGTGCTAGTGGTCCCGGGACAGGGTCAGATACGCAGTATTTT. The rearrangement joins TRBV12-5 to TRBJ2-3, with TRBD1 matching over 9 bases. Germline values: CDR1 LGHNT, CDR2 FRNRAP. Trimming took 5 bases from V and 4 from J; bases not matched to a gene: 4. The CDR3 covers 14 residues.

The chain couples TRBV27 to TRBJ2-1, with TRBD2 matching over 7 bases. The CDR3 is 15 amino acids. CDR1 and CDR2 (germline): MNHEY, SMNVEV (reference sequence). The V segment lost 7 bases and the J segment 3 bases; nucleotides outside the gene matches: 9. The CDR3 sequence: CASTQTSSGYNEQFF. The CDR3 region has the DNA TGTGCCAGCACCCAGACTAGCTCCGGCTACAATGAGCAGTTCTTC.

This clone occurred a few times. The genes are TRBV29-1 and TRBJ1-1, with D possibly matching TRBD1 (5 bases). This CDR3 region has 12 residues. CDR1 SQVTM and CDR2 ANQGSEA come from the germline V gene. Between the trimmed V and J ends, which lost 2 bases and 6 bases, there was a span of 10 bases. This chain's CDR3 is CSVEYGAPEAFF. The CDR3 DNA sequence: TGCAGCGTTGAATATGGGGCCCCTGAAGCTTTCTTT.